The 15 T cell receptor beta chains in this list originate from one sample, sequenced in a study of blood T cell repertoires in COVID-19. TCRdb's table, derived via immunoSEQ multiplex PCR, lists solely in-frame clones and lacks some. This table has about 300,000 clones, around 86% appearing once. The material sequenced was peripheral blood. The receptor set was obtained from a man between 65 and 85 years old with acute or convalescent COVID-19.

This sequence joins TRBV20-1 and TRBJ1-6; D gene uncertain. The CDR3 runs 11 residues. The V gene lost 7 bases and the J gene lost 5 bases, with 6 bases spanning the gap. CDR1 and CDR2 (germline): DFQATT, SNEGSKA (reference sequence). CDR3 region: CSVQDNSPLHF. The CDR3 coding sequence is TGCAGTGTCCAGGATAATTCACCCCTCCACTTT.

The CDR3 region is CASSSLAGELYEQYF. For the CDR3, the DNA is TGTGCCAGCAGTTCCTTGGCGGGGGAGCTATACGAGCAGTACTTC. The chain carries TRBV6-2 or TRBV6-3 and TRBJ2-7; 7 nucleotides line up with TRBD2. The CDR3 contains 15 residues. With V trimmed by 4 bases and J by 4 bases, 10 bases remained unmatched. The V gene's germline CDR1 is MNHEY and CDR2 SVGEGT.

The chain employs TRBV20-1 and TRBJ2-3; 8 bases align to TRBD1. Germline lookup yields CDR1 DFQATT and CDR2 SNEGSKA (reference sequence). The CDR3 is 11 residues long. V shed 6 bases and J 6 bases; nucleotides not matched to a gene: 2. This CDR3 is CSARDRDTQYF. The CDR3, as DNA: TGCAGTGCAAGGGACAGGGATACGCAGTATTTT.

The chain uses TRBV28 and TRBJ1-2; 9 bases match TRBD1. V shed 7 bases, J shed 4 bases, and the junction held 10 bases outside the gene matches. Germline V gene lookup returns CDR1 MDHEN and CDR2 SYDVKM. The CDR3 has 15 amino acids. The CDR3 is CASTRTGVLSYGYTF. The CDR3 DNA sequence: TGTGCCAGCACTCGGACAGGGGTCTTAAGCTATGGCTACACCTTC.

This CDR3 is CASSLTAGTSSHEQYF. In nucleotides, the CDR3 is TGTGCCAGCAGTTTAACTGCCGGGACTAGCTCTCACGAGCAGTACTTC. The chain has TRBV28 and TRBJ2-7; TRBD2 agrees at 9 bases. The CDR3 totals 16 residues. Trimming took 2 bases from V and 5 from J; bases not matched to a gene: 10. The germline V gene encodes CDR1 MDHEN and CDR2 SYDVKM.

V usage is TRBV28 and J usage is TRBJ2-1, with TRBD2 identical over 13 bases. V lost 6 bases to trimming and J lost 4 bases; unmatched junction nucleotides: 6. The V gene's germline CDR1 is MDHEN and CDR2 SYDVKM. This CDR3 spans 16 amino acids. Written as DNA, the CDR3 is TGTGCCAGCAGACCTAGGACTAGCGGGGGTTACAATGAGCAGTTCTTC. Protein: CASRPRTSGGYNEQFF.

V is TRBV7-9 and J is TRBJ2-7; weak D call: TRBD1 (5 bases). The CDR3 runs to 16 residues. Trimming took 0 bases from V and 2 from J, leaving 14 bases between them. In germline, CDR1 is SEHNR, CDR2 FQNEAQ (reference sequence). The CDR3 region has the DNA TGTGCCAGCAGCTTAGCGGGGCGCTATTTTACCTACGAGCAGTACTTC. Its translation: CASSLAGRYFTYEQYF. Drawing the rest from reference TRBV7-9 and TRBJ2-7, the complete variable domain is DTGVSQNPRHKITKRGQNVTFRCDPISEHNRLYWYRQTLGQGPEFLTYFQNEAQLEKSRLLSDRFSAERPKGSFSTLEIQRTEQGDSAMYLCASSLAGRYFTYEQYFGPGTRLTVT.

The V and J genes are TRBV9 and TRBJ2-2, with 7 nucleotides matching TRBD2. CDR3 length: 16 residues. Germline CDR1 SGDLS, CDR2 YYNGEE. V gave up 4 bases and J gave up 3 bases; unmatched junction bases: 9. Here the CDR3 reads CASSPKQRDDTGELFF. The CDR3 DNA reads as TGTGCCAGCAGCCCAAAACAGCGGGACGACACCGGGGAGCTGTTTTTT.

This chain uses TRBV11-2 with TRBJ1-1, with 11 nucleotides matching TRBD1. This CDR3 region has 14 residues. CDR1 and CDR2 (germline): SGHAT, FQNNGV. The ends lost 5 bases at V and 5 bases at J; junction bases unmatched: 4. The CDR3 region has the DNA TGTGCCAGCAGCCCCGGGACAGGGGGTACTGAAGCTTTCTTT. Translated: CASSPGTGGTEAFF.

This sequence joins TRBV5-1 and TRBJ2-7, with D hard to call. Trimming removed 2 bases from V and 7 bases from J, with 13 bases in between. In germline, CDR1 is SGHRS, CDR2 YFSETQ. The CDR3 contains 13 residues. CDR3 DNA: TGCGCCAGCAGCTTTGAAGAAGTTCGGGAGCAGTACTTC. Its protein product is CASSFEEVREQYF.

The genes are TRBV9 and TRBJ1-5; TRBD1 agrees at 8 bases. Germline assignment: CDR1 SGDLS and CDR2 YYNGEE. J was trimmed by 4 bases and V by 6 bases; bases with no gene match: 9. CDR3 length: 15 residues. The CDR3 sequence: CASNEGTGPNQPQHF. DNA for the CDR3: TGTGCCAGCAACGAAGGGACAGGCCCTAATCAGCCCCAGCATTTT.

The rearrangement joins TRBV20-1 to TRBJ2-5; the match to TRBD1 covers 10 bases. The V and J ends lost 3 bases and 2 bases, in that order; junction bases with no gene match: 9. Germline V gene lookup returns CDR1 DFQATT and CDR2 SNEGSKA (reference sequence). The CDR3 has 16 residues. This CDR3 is CSASPWDRGRQETQYF. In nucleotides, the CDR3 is TGCAGTGCTAGTCCTTGGGACAGGGGACGTCAAGAGACCCAGTACTTC.

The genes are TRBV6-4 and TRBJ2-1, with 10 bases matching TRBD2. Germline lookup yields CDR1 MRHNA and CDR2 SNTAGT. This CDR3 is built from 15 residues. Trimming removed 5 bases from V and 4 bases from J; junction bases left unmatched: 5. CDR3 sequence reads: CASSRAGGGYNEQFF. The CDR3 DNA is TGTGCCAGCAGTCGAGCGGGAGGGGGTTACAATGAGCAGTTCTTC.

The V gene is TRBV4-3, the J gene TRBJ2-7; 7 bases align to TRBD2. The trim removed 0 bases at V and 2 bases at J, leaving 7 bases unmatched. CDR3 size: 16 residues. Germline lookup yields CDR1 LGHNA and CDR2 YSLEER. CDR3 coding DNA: TGCGCCAGCAGCCAAGATTTGCGGGAGTTCCCCTACGAGCAGTACTTC. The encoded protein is CASSQDLREFPYEQYF.

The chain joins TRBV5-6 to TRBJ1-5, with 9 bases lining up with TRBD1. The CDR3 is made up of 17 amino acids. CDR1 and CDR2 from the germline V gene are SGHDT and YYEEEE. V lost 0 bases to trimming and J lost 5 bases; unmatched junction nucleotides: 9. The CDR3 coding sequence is TGTGCCAGCAGCTTGGGTACAGGGGGCGCGAGGGATCAGCCCCAGCATTTT. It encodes CASSLGTGGARDQPQHF.